This passage covers 17 T cell receptor beta chains from one sample sequenced in a study of OX40 agonist ivuxolimab in advanced cancers. Measured with immunoSEQ multiplex PCR; TCRdb has only the in-frame clones, and not every one. This sample carries some 99,000 clones, about 80% of them seen once, and the ten largest clones take about 1.5%. Here the sequenced sample was CD4+ or CD8+ T cells sorted from blood, taken in a trial of the OX40 agonist ivuxolimab. These receptors originate from an adult with an advanced solid tumor such as melanoma, head and neck, liver or kidney cancer.

The chain carries TRBV15 and TRBJ1-5, with D maybe TRBD1 (5 bases). This CDR3 spans 14 amino acids. Germline V gives CDR1 LNHNV, CDR2 YYDKDF (reference sequence). V was shortened by 1 base and J by 7 bases, with 11 bases between the two germline ends. As DNA, the CDR3 is TGTGCCACCAGCAGAGGCAGGGCGTTGCAGCCCCAGCATTTT. Amino acid sequence: CATSRGRALQPQHF.

CDR3 DNA: TGCGCCAGCAGCTTGGCGCCGGGGGCGCGGGATGAGCAGTTCTTC. This translates into CASSLAPGARDEQFF. The genes are TRBV5-1 and TRBJ2-1; D possibly matches TRBD1 or TRBD2 (6 bases each). CDR3 length: 15 residues. Germline lookup yields CDR1 SGHRS and CDR2 YFSETQ. Trimming left V 0 bases short and J 8 bases short, with 15 bases between.

The rearrangement links TRBV18 to TRBJ1-5, with D unresolved. CDR1 KGHSH and CDR2 LQKENI come from the germline V gene. The CDR3 has 15 residues. The V end was cut by 3 bases, the J end by 4 bases, with 13 bases between. The CDR3 is CASSPDRDSNQPQHF. The CDR3, as DNA: TGTGCCAGCTCACCCGACCGGGATTCAAATCAGCCCCAGCATTTT.

This clone was recorded only once. The rearrangement joins TRBV5-6 to TRBJ2-1; no clear D. The CDR3 length is 11 residues. V lost 9 bases to trimming and J lost 8 bases, with 12 bases between them. Germline CDR1 is SGHDT and CDR2 is YYEEEE. The CDR3 here is CANPWFYEQFF. CDR3 sequence (DNA): TGTGCCAACCCGTGGTTTTATGAGCAGTTCTTC. The full variable domain, completed using reference TRBV5-6 and TRBJ2-1, is DAGVTQSPTHLIKTRGQQVTLRCSPKSGHDTVSWYQQALGQGPQFIFQYYEEEERQRGNFPDRFSGHQFPNYSSELNVNALLLGDSALYLCANPWFYEQFFGPGTRLTVL.

The V gene is TRBV29-1, the J gene TRBJ2-5; a weak D match, TRBD1 (6 bases). CDR1 and CDR2 (germline): SQVTM, ANQGSEA. The CDR3 has 13 amino acids. V was trimmed by 6 bases and J by 5 bases, leaving 16 bases between them. DNA for the CDR3: TGCAGCGTCCACGGACAGTACGGGGAGACCCAGTACTTC. Protein product: CSVHGQYGETQYF. Filled out from reference TRBV29-1 and TRBJ2-5, the complete variable domain reads SAVISQKPSRDICQRGTSLTIQCQVDSQVTMMFWYRQQPGQSLTLIATANQGSEATYESGFVIDKFPISRPNLTFSTLTVSNMSPEDSSIYLCSVHGQYGETQYFGPGTRLLVL.

This sequence joins TRBV15 and TRBJ1-5; 8 nucleotides agree with TRBD1. This CDR3 is 18 amino acids long. Germline V gene data show CDR1 as LNHNV and CDR2 as YYDKDF (reference sequence). The V and J ends lost 0 bases and 1 base, in that order; junction bases with no gene match: 8. CDR3 nucleotide sequence: TGTGCCACCAGCAGAGATTTCGGGACAGGTACGAGCAATCAGCCCCAGCATTTT. The encoded protein is CATSRDFGTGTSNQPQHF.

This clone was counted between two and nine times. This chain uses TRBV20-1 with TRBJ2-1; D remains unclear. CDR1 and CDR2 from the germline V gene are DFQATT and SNEGSKA (reference sequence). This CDR3 spans 11 amino acids. Trimming left V 3 bases short and J 7 bases short, with 7 bases between. The CDR3 DNA reads TGCAGTGCTAGTCGGGTTAATGAGCAGTTCTTC. Encoded protein: CSASRVNEQFF.

The chain recombines TRBV6-6 with TRBJ1-4; D is ambiguous. Trimming removed 8 bases at V and 5 bases at J, with 18 bases between. Germline V CDR1 and CDR2: MNHNY, SVGAGI (reference sequence). The CDR3 totals 15 residues. CDR3 sequence: CASREAPHVNEKLFF. DNA of the CDR3: TGTGCCAGCCGTGAGGCCCCCCACGTGAATGAAAAACTGTTTTTT.

The chain recombines TRBV4-2 with TRBJ1-5; D call uncertain. The ends were cut back, 4 bases at V and 7 bases at J, with 17 bases in the middle. Germline values: CDR1 LGHNA, CDR2 YNFKEQ. This CDR3 comprises 15 residues. CDR3: CASSPTGWSGQPQHF. In nucleotides, the CDR3 is TGTGCCAGCAGCCCGACGGGGTGGTCGGGGCAGCCCCAGCATTTT.

The chain links TRBV9 to TRBJ2-7, with TRBD1 identical over 7 bases. J was trimmed by 6 bases and V by 3 bases; bases with no gene match: 12. The CDR3 loop spans 15 amino acids. Germline CDR1 and CDR2: SGDLS and YYNGEE. The CDR3 nucleotides are TGTGCCAGCAGCGAAACTTCCGGGACAGTGGGCGAGCAGTACTTC. Translated, it gives CASSETSGTVGEQYF.

The chain employs TRBV6-5 and TRBJ1-1; TRBD1 aligns across 10 bases. The CDR3 consists of 15 residues. The V segment lost 6 bases and the J segment 0 bases; nucleotides outside the gene matches: 4. CDR1 is MNHEY, CDR2 SVGAGI, per germline. The CDR3 spells CASSGDRGMNTEAFF. Here the CDR3 DNA reads TGTGCCAGCAGCGGGGACAGGGGTATGAACACTGAAGCTTTCTTT.

In DNA, the CDR3 is TGTGCCAGCGCGACGGTGAATTCACCCCTCCACTTT. Protein sequence: CASATVNSPLHF. This chain uses TRBV21-1 with TRBJ1-6. TRBV21-1 is classified as a pseudogene. The CDR3 extends over 12 amino acids.

V gene TRBV18 combines with J gene TRBJ2-3, with unresolved D. This CDR3 has 13 amino acids. With 1 base removed from V and 4 bases from J, the gap between germline ends came to 6 bases. Germline V gene data show CDR1 as KGHSH and CDR2 as LQKENI. CDR3 sequence reads: CASSPQTADTQYF. Here the CDR3 DNA reads TGTGCCAGCTCACCACAAACCGCAGATACGCAGTATTTT.

CDR3 residues: CAWSGDREKEQFF. The CDR3 DNA reads TGTGCCTGGAGTGGTGACAGGGAGAAAGAGCAGTTCTTC. The chain couples TRBV30 to TRBJ2-1; TRBD1 matches at 7 bases. Losses at the gene ends were 1 base for V and 10 bases for J; bases not matched to a gene: 7. The CDR3 runs 13 residues. The germline CDR1 and CDR2 sequences are GTSNPN and SVGIG (reference sequence). Drawing the rest from reference TRBV30 and TRBJ2-1, the complete variable domain is SQTIHQWPATLVQPVGSPLSLECTVEGTSNPNLYWYRQAAGRGLQLLFYSVGIGQISSEVPQNLSASRPQDRQFILSSKKLLLSDSGFYLCAWSGDREKEQFFGPGTRLTVL.

The chain uses TRBV29-1 and TRBJ1-3, with unresolved D. The V end was cut by 6 bases, the J end by 0 bases, with 6 bases between. CDR1 is SQVTM and CDR2 is ANQGSEA in the germline V gene. The CDR3 contains 12 residues. The CDR3 is CSVSFSGNTIYF. CDR3 sequence (DNA): TGCAGCGTATCTTTCTCTGGAAACACCATATATTTT. Variable domain in full (rest from reference TRBV29-1 and TRBJ1-3): SAVISQKPSRDICQRGTSLTIQCQVDSQVTMMFWYRQQPGQSLTLIATANQGSEATYESGFVIDKFPISRPNLTFSTLTVSNMSPEDSSIYLCSVSFSGNTIYFGEGSWLTVV.

The rearrangement uses TRBV2 and TRBJ1-2, with TRBD1 matching over 7 bases. The CDR3 is 14 residues long. Unmatched junction bases numbered 8, after V lost 6 bases and J lost 4 bases. Germline V gene lookup returns CDR1 SNHLY and CDR2 FYNNEI. CDR3 region: CASRRQGRGYGYTF. CDR3 nucleotides: TGTGCCAGCAGGCGACAGGGACGGGGCTATGGCTACACCTTC.

This chain uses TRBV5-5 with TRBJ1-1; D not certain. The CDR3 runs 14 residues. Trimming shortened V by 4 bases and J by 4 bases, and 14 bases separated the two germline ends. Germline-derived CDR1 and CDR2 are SGHKS and YYEKEE (reference sequence). The chain's CDR3 is CASSPVGRSTEAFF. CDR3 DNA sequence: TGTGCCAGCAGCCCCGTTGGGAGGAGCACTGAAGCTTTCTTT. Based on the CDR3 plus reference TRBV5-5 and TRBJ1-1, the full variable domain is DAGVTQSPTHLIKTRGQQVTLRCSPISGHKSVSWYQQVLGQGPQFIFQYYEKEERGRGNFPDRFSARQFPNYSSELNVNALLLGDSALYLCASSPVGRSTEAFFGQGTRLTVV.